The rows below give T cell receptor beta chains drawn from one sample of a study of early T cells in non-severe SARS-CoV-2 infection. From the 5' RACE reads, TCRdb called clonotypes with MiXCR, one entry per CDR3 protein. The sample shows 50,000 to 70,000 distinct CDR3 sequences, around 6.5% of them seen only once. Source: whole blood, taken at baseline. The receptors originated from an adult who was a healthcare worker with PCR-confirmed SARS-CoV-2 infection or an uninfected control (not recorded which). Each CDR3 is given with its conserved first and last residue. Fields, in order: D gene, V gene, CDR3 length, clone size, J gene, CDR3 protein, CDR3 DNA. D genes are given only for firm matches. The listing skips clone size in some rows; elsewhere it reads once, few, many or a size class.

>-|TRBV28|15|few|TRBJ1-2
CASFPGNRRYYGYTF
TGTGCCAGCTTCCCCGGGAACAGACGATACTATGGCTACACCTTC
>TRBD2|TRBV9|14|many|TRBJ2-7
CASSAGLADYEQYF
TGTGCCAGCAGCGCGGGACTAGCGGATTACGAGCAGTACTTC
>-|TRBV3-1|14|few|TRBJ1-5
CASSLTGMGQPQHF
TGTGCCAGCAGCCTTACAGGAATGGGGCAGCCCCAGCATTTT
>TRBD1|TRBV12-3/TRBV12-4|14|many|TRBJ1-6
CASRRTGENSPLHF
TGTGCCAGCAGGCGGACAGGCGAAAATTCACCCCTCCACTTT
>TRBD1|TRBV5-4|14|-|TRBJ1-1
CASSTTGGSTEAFF
TGTGCCAGCAGCACTACAGGGGGAAGTACTGAAGCTTTCTTT
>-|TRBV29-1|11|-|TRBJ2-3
CSVVPADTQYF
TGCAGCGTTGTCCCCGCAGATACGCAGTATTTT
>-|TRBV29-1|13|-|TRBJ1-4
CSVEGREREKLFF
TGCAGCGTTGAAGGCAGGGAGAGGGAAAAACTGTTTTTT
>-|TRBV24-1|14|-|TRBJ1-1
CATRSSSLARGAFF
TGTGCCACCAGAAGTTCATCCCTGGCTCGAGGAGCTTTCTTT
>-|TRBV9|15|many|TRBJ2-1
CASSTGQSSYNEQFF
TGTGCCAGCAGTACTGGACAGAGCTCCTACAATGAGCAGTTCTTC
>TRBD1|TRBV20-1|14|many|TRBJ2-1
CSAIRQGTHNEQFF
TGCAGTGCTATTAGACAGGGAACTCACAATGAGCAGTTCTTC
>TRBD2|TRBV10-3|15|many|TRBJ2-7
CAISETMTSDYEQYF
TGTGCCATCAGTGAGACCATGACTAGCGACTACGAGCAGTACTTC
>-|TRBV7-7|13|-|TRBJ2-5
CASSRNREETQYF
TGTGCCAGCAGCCGTAACAGGGAAGAGACCCAGTACTTC
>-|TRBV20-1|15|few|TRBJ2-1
CSARPAGLSYNEQFF
TGCAGTGCTAGACCGGCGGGGCTATCTTACAATGAGCAGTTCTTC
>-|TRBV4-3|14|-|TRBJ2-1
CASSQGVGLNEQFF
TGCGCCAGCAGCCAAGGTGTAGGCCTGAATGAGCAGTTCTTC
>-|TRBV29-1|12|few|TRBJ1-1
CSVEARGRGAFF
TGCAGCGTTGAAGCTCGGGGGCGTGGAGCTTTCTTT
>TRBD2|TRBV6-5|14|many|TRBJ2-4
CASSPGLTKNIQYF
TGTGCCAGCAGCCCGGGACTAACCAAAAACATTCAGTACTTC
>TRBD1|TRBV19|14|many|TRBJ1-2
CASSTTGTGIGYTF
TGTGCCAGTAGTACCACCGGGACAGGCATCGGCTACACCTTC
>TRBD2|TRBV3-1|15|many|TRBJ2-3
CASSQGLASLGTQYF
TGTGCCAGCAGCCAAGGACTAGCGAGTCTAGGTACGCAGTATTTT
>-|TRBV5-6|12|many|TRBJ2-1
CASSFQVDEQFF
TGTGCCAGCAGCTTTCAAGTGGATGAGCAGTTCTTC
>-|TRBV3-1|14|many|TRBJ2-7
CASSQGTVSYEQYF
TGTGCCAGCAGCCAAGGGACAGTATCCTACGAGCAGTACTTC
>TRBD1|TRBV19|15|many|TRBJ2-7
CASSSRQGATYEQYF
TGTGCCAGTAGTTCCCGACAGGGGGCCACCTACGAGCAGTACTTC
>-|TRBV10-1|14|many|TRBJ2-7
CASSGHGVSYEQYF
TGCGCCAGCAGTGGACACGGGGTCTCCTACGAGCAGTACTTC
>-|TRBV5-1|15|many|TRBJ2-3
CASSLRTGLTDTQYF
TGCGCCAGCAGCTTGCGAACAGGGTTAACAGATACGCAGTATTTT
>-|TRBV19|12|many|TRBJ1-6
CASSPYDSPLHF
TGTGCCAGTAGTCCCTATGATTCACCCCTCCACTTT
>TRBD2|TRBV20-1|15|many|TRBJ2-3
CSANRGLAGTDTQYF
TGCAGTGCCAACCGGGGACTAGCCGGTACAGATACGCAGTATTTT
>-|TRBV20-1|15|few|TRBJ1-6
CSASPYGLNNSPLHF
TGCAGTGCTAGTCCCTACGGATTGAATAATTCACCCCTCCACTTT
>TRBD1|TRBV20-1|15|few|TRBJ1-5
CSAPGTGRVDQPQHF
TGCAGTGCCCCAGGGACAGGGCGGGTAGATCAGCCCCAGCATTTT
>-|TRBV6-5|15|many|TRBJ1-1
CASSPTGWQGRKAFF
TGTGCCAGCAGTCCCACGGGGTGGCAGGGAAGGAAAGCTTTCTTT
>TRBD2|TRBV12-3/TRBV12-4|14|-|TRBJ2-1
CASSAGTSGGEQFF
TGTGCCAGCAGTGCCGGGACTAGTGGAGGTGAGCAGTTCTTC
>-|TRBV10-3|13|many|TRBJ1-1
CAIASWGNTEAFF
TGTGCCATCGCAAGTTGGGGGAACACTGAAGCTTTCTTT
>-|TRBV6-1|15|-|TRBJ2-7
CASGGGPAFSYEQYF
TGTGCCAGCGGCGGAGGGCCTGCCTTCTCCTACGAGCAGTACTTC
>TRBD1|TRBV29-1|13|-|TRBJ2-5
CSVTGAHQETQYF
TGCAGCGTCACAGGGGCTCACCAAGAGACCCAGTACTTC
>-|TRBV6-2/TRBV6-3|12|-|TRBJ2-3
CASSYRRDTQYF
TGTGCCAGCAGTTATCGGAGGGATACGCAGTATTTT
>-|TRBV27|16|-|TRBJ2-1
CASSLLGPSSYNEQLF
TGTGCCAGCAGTTTACTAGGGCCTAGCTCCTACAATGAGCAGCTCTTC
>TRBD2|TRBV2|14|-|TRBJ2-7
CASSDGGRANEQYF
TGTGCCAGCAGTGATGGCGGGAGGGCCAACGAGCAGTACTTC
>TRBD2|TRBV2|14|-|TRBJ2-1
CASRWGLADNEQFF
TGTGCCAGCAGATGGGGACTAGCGGACAATGAGCAGTTCTTC